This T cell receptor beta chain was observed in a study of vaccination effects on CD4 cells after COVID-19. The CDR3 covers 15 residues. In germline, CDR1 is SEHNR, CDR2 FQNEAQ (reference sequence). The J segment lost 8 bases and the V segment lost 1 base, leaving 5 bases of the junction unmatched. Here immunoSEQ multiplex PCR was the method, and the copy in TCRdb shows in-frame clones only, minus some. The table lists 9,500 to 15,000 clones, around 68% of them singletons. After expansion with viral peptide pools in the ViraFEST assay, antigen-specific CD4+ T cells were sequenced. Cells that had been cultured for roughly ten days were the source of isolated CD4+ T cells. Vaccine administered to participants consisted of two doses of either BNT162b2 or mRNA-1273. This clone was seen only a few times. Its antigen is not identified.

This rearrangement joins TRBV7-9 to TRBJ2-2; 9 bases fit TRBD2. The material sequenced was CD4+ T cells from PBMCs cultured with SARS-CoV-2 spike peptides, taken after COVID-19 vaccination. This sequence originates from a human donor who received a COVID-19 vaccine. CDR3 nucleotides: TGTGCCAGCAGCTTAGAGGGACTAGCAGCAGGGGAGCTGTTTTTT. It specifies CASSLEGLAAGELFF. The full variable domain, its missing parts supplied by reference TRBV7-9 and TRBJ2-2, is DTGVSQNPRHKITKRGQNVTFRCDPISEHNRLYWYRQTLGQGPEFLTYFQNEAQLEKSRLLSDRFSAERPKGSFSTLEIQRTEQGDSAMYLCASSLEGLAAGELFFGEGSRLTVL.